This is a list of T cell receptor beta chains from one sample in a study of T cell responses to AZD1222 COVID-19 vaccine. Sequencing was performed with immunoSEQ multiplex PCR; in TCRdb, only in-frame clones are kept and a portion is missing. The sample carries 130,000 to 150,000 clones, 75% to 90% recorded once. The sample here was peripheral blood, taken on day 0 of AZD1222 vaccination. The source of these receptors is an adult in good health. Each CDR3 is given with its conserved first and last residue. Each record gives: V gene, J gene, CDR3 protein.

TRBV27	TRBJ2-7	CASSGQGSAYEQYF
TRBV6-6	TRBJ1-1	CASSYGGTGGTEAFF
TRBV27	TRBJ2-7	CASSLRQGYEQYF
TRBV5-1	TRBJ2-7	CASSSQGYEQYF
TRBV24-1	TRBJ1-2	CATSATGLGGYTF
TRBV10-2	TRBJ1-2	CASRANYGYTF
TRBV27	TRBJ2-3	CASRPWASATDTQYF
TRBV9	TRBJ2-1	CASSVSGAEQFF
TRBV7-2	TRBJ1-3	CASSPRSGNTIYF
TRBV25-1	TRBJ1-4	CASSLWQTSTNEKLFF
TRBV7-9	TRBJ1-2	CASSLWMGAAYGYTF
TRBV19	TRBJ2-1	CASSIGLSSYNEQFF
TRBV19	TRBJ1-1	CATLDANTEAFF
TRBV18	TRBJ1-6	CASSSGQSQNSPLHF
TRBV5-1	TRBJ2-2	CASADYGRAGELFF
TRBV10-3	TRBJ1-3	CAISGQAYSGNTIYF
TRBV7-8	TRBJ2-3	CASSLGFGRTTDTQYF
TRBV28	TRBJ2-5	CASSNGLAGGQETQYF
TRBV18	TRBJ1-1	CASSPPSVPPAFF
TRBV28	TRBJ2-2	CASSIPGGRAGELFF
TRBV11-3	TRBJ2-2	CASSLGTSGANTGELFF
TRBV19	TRBJ1-2	CASTLSQGVGYGYTF
TRBV27	TRBJ2-7	CASSLLRVGEQYF
TRBV19	TRBJ2-1	CASSIAGGLSEQFF
TRBV3-1/TRBV3-2	TRBJ2-1	CASRDGETYNEQFF
TRBV9	TRBJ1-1	CASSDRQGRTEAFF
TRBV4-1	TRBJ2-4	CASSQARIFGKNIQYF
TRBV4-2	TRBJ1-5	CASSQDRRAGGGNQPQHF
TRBV9	TRBJ2-3	CASSPMGRGTGELEDTQYF